This TCR beta chain comes out of a study of blood T cell repertoires in COVID-19. Overall study context: Some COVID-19 samples were acute and others convalescent; all came from the United States, Italy and Spain. In each case, the material was cDNA or gDNA derived from T cells, B-cell-depleted T cells, or PBMCs.

Under the authors' procedure: By means of reference gene primer amplification, nucleated cell counts were estimated. TCRdb keeps only in-frame clones here, not all; method: immunoSEQ multiplex PCR. V and J calls and clone size are as listed in that table; D and trimming were resolved from the DNA. In the table there are more than 100,000 clones, 86% of which are singletons. In its sample, this clone was seen once. Germline V CDR1 and CDR2: SGHRS, YFSETQ. Trimming stripped 0 bases from V and 4 bases from J, with 10 bases between. The CDR3 has 14 amino acids. The TCR sequence derives from a man aged 35 to 55 with acute or convalescent COVID-19. The material sequenced was peripheral blood. The chain uses TRBV5-1 and TRBJ1-2, with a tentative D call TRBD1 (6 bases). CDR3 nucleotide sequence: TGCGCCAGCAGCTTGGACGGGGGGGCCTATGGCTACACCTTC. Translating gives CASSLDGGAYGYTF.